The 30 T cell receptor beta chains below all came from one sample that was sequenced in a study of OX40 agonist ivuxolimab in advanced cancers. The table came from immunoSEQ multiplex PCR; TCRdb's copy has only in-frame clones and leaves some out. In the table there are tens of thousands of clones, around 86% of which are singletons. Sample: CD4+ or CD8+ T cells sorted from blood, taken in a trial of the OX40 agonist ivuxolimab. These receptors came from an adult with an advanced solid tumor such as melanoma, head and neck, liver or kidney cancer.

The V and J genes are TRBV9 and TRBJ1-3; D remains ambiguous. This CDR3 contains 15 residues. The germline V gene encodes CDR1 SGDLS and CDR2 YYNGEE. V gave up 3 bases and J gave up 5 bases, with 15 bases separating them. The chain's CDR3 is CASSAREGRRNTIYF. Written as DNA, the CDR3 is TGTGCCAGCAGCGCCCGGGAGGGTCGAAGAAACACCATATATTTT. Looking up the rest from reference TRBV9 and TRBJ1-3 gives the full variable domain: DSGVTQTPKHLITATGQRVTLRCSPRSGDLSVYWYQQSLDQGLQFLIQYYNGEERAKGNILERFSAQQFPDLHSELNLSSLELGDSALYFCASSAREGRRNTIYFGEGSWLTVV.

This chain connects TRBV27 to TRBJ2-6; 7 bases line up with TRBD1. Germline V CDR1 and CDR2: MNHEY, SMNVEV (reference sequence). The CDR3 totals 17 residues. V shed 3 bases, J shed 0 bases, and the junction held 5 bases outside the gene matches. This CDR3 is CASSFVQGSSGANVLTF. Written as DNA, the CDR3 is TGTGCCAGCAGTTTTGTACAGGGGAGCTCTGGGGCCAACGTCCTGACTTTC.

The rearrangement uses TRBV2 and TRBJ1-3; D not certain. Trimming pared 2 bases from V and 0 bases from J, leaving 8 bases between. CDR3 length: 15 amino acids. Germline CDR1 and CDR2: SNHLY and FYNNEI. Written as DNA, the CDR3 is TGTGCCAGCAGTGAATTTTCGAGCTCTGGAAACACCATATATTTT. As protein: CASSEFSSSGNTIYF.

The chain is built from TRBV1 and TRBJ2-2; TRBD2, as called in the table, went unchecked against the DNA. TRBV1 is a pseudogene locus. The CDR3 totals 16 residues. CDR3 protein: CTSSQSWTRNTGELFF. CDR3 nucleotide sequence: TGCACCAGCAGCCAATCCTGGACTAGAAACACCGGGGAGCTGTTTTTT.

The gene calls are TRBV5-6 and TRBJ1-2, with 7 positions matching TRBD1. Germline trimming cut 4 bases from V and 2 bases from J; bases unmatched to any gene: 8. The CDR3 length is 15 residues. Germline CDR1 SGHDT, CDR2 YYEEEE. CDR3 in amino acids: CASSGWDRENYGYTF. In DNA, the CDR3 is TGTGCCAGCAGCGGATGGGACAGAGAAAACTATGGCTACACCTTC.

This clone was observed a single time. The rearrangement joins TRBV10-3 to TRBJ1-2; 8 positions agree with TRBD1. V lost 5 bases and J lost 5; bases outside the gene matches: 7. Germline V gene sequence: CDR1 ENHRY, CDR2 SYGVKD. This CDR3 is built from 14 residues. CDR3 region: CAISSGTGGYGYTF. The CDR3 coding sequence is TGTGCCATCAGTTCAGGGACAGGAGGATATGGCTACACCTTC.

This clone was seen only once. This sequence joins TRBV10-3 and TRBJ2-1; D possibly matches TRBD1 or TRBD2 (5 bases each). Germline lookup yields CDR1 ENHRY and CDR2 SYGVKD. The CDR3 extends over 13 amino acids. With 5 bases removed from V and 6 bases from J, the gap between germline ends came to 11 bases. CDR3 sequence (DNA): TGTGCCATCAGTACAGCCGGGACCAATGAGCAGTTCTTC. It codes for CAISTAGTNEQFF.

The genes are TRBV5-4 and TRBJ2-3; TRBD2 matches at 12 bases. This CDR3 has 16 residues. The junction had 9 bases not matched to a gene; V was cut back by 4 bases and J by 6 bases. Germline loops: CDR1 SGHNT, CDR2 YYREEE (reference sequence). The CDR3 sequence: CASSPRLAGARDTQYF. The CDR3 nucleotides read TGTGCCAGCAGCCCGCGACTAGCGGGGGCTAGGGATACGCAGTATTTT.

The chain joins TRBV19 to TRBJ1-5; 7 bases line up with TRBD1. Germline CDR1 LNHDA, CDR2 SQIVND (reference sequence). The CDR3 is made up of 15 amino acids. Trimming cost V 2 bases and J 1 base; bases outside gene matches: 2. The DNA of the CDR3 is TGTGCCAGTAGTATAAGCAGGGGGAGCAATCAGCCCCAGCATTTT. It translates to CASSISRGSNQPQHF.

The V gene is TRBV4-1, the J gene TRBJ2-7; the match to TRBD1 covers 8 bases. V shed 3 bases, J shed 2 bases, and the junction held 6 bases outside the gene matches. This CDR3 has 15 amino acids. The germline V gene encodes CDR1 MGHRA and CDR2 YSYEKL. The CDR3 bases are TGCGCCAGCAGCCAGACGACAGGGGTGGCCTACGAGCAGTACGTC. This sequence encodes CASSQTTGVAYEQYV.

The gene calls are TRBV7-9 and TRBJ2-6, with D tentatively TRBD2 (6 bases). Trimming left V 5 bases short and J 0 bases short, with 20 bases between. This CDR3 spans 19 amino acids. Germline V CDR1 and CDR2: SEHNR, FQNEAQ (reference sequence). The CDR3 DNA follows: TGTGCCAGCAGCCCGCCTGGGGGGATCAGAGACTCTGGGGCCAACGTCCTGACTTTC. It yields the protein CASSPPGGIRDSGANVLTF.

This chain joins TRBV2 and TRBJ1-1; no definite D call. The CDR3 runs to 13 residues. The germline CDR1 and CDR2 sequences are SNHLY and FYNNEI. V shed 4 bases and J shed 0 bases, with 6 bases lying between them. The CDR3 DNA follows: TGTGCCAGCAGTGGTCAGATGAACACTGAAGCTTTCTTT. Translating gives CASSGQMNTEAFF.

The chain couples TRBV11-2 to TRBJ2-1; tentatively, D is TRBD1 (5 bases). This CDR3 is 12 amino acids long. CDR1 is SGHAT, CDR2 FQNNGV, per germline. V dropped 5 bases and J dropped 8 bases, with 10 bases sitting between them. The CDR3 protein is CASSTTGYEQFF. Written as DNA, the CDR3 is TGTGCCAGCAGCACAACAGGTTATGAGCAGTTCTTC.

This clone has just a few counts. The chain links TRBV28 to TRBJ2-7; a possible D gene is TRBD1 (6 bases). The V end lost 0 bases, the J end lost 0 bases, and 12 bases lay between the germline ends. Germline V lookup: CDR1 MDHEN, CDR2 SYDVKM. This CDR3 has 16 amino acids. The CDR3, as DNA: TGTGCCAGCAGTTTATGGGCCAGGGGTACCTCCTACGAGCAGTACTTC. It is translated as CASSLWARGTSYEQYF.

This rearrangement joins TRBV2 to TRBJ1-4; D might be TRBD1 (5 bases). The CDR3 totals 13 residues. Trimming left V 6 bases short and J 5 bases short, with 10 bases between. The germline gives CDR1 SNHLY, CDR2 FYNNEI. In DNA, the CDR3 is TGTGCCAGCAGGACAGCACTAAATGAAAAACTGTTTTTT. Translation: CASRTALNEKLFF.

This chain joins TRBV5-6 and TRBJ1-4; D uncertain. The V and J ends lost 4 bases and 11 bases respectively, with 24 bases between them. The germline gives CDR1 SGHDT, CDR2 YYEEEE. This CDR3 contains 16 residues. In DNA, the CDR3 is TGTGCCAGCAGCCGACCCCGCCTGTCGACGCCGATTAAACTGTTTTTT. This codes for CASSRPRLSTPIKLFF.

The V call is TRBV18, the J call TRBJ1-1, with TRBD1 identical over 9 bases. Trimming cost V 6 bases and J 6 bases; bases outside gene matches: 5. The CDR3 contains 13 residues. Per the germline V gene, CDR1 is KGHSH and CDR2 is LQKENI. This CDR3 is CASSSGTGSEAFF. CDR3 coding DNA: TGTGCCAGCTCGTCCGGGACAGGGTCTGAAGCTTTCTTT.

This clone was seen a few times. The chain is built from TRBV30 and TRBJ2-1, with D possibly matching TRBD2 (5 bases). Germline V CDR1 and CDR2: GTSNPN, SVGIG (reference sequence). With 3 bases removed from V and 9 bases from J, the gap between germline ends came to 15 bases. The CDR3 is 13 amino acids. CDR3 loop: CAWSQNLAREQFF. For the CDR3, the DNA is TGTGCCTGGAGCCAAAATCTAGCCCGTGAGCAGTTCTTC.

Of note for this clone: Here the CDR3 omits its conserved ending phenylalanine or tryptophan, so a read error is the likely source. The chain links TRBV19 to TRBJ1-2; D is possibly TRBD1 (5 bases). Germline loops: CDR1 LNHDA, CDR2 SQIVND (reference sequence). The CDR3 has 12 residues. Trimming left V 7 bases short and J 7 bases short, with 13 bases between. The CDR3 sequence: CASTSPGSGYTL. DNA of the CDR3: TGTGCCAGTACCTCTCCAGGGTCTGGCTACACCCTC.

The rearrangement joins TRBV5-1 to TRBJ2-6; no clear D. This CDR3 comprises 15 residues. Trimming removed 1 base at V and 2 bases at J, with 7 bases between. Germline loops: CDR1 SGHRS, CDR2 YFSETQ. CDR3 DNA: TGCGCCAGCAGCTTGACTAACCCTGGGGCCAACGTCCTGACTTTC. Translated, it gives CASSLTNPGANVLTF.

The chain recombines TRBV28 with TRBJ2-7; the D gene is possibly TRBD2 (6 bases). The V gene lost 7 bases and the J gene lost 1 base, with 14 bases spanning the gap. Looked up from germline, CDR1 is MDHEN and CDR2 is SYDVKM. This CDR3 spans 14 amino acids. CDR3 DNA: TGTGCCAGCACCTTTAAGGCGGGGTCCTACGAGCAGTACTTC. Its translation is CASTFKAGSYEQYF.

This clone was detected a few times. The V and J genes are TRBV5-3 and TRBJ2-7, with 7 bases matching TRBD1. TRBV5-3 is marked as an open reading frame, function uncertain. Trimming at V came to 2 bases and at J to 0 bases, leaving 8 bases not matched to a gene. This CDR3 comprises 16 residues. CDR3 in DNA: TGTGCCAGAAGCTTCCCCACAGGGGATAACTCCTACGAGCAGTACGTC. Its translation is CARSFPTGDNSYEQYV.

The chain employs TRBV5-7 and TRBJ1-5; D is possibly TRBD1 (5 bases). TRBV5-7 is known as an ORF, though its function is uncertain. The CDR3 is 15 residues long. V shed 4 bases and J shed 4 bases, with 15 bases lying between them. The CDR3 protein is CASSKATVLNQPQHF. DNA of the CDR3: TGTGCCAGCAGCAAGGCGACAGTACTAAATCAGCCCCAGCATTTT.

Sample share makes this clone medium-sized. This chain joins TRBV5-6 and TRBJ1-1; D is unresolved. Germline V lookup: CDR1 SGHDT, CDR2 YYEEEE. The CDR3 spans 11 residues. V lost 4 bases to trimming and J lost 7 bases, with 8 bases between them. CDR3 region: CASSLSREAFF. The CDR3 coding sequence is TGTGCCAGCAGCCTATCACGTGAAGCTTTCTTT. The complete variable domain, with remaining parts taken from reference TRBV5-6 and TRBJ1-1, reads DAGVTQSPTHLIKTRGQQVTLRCSPKSGHDTVSWYQQALGQGPQFIFQYYEEEERQRGNFPDRFSGHQFPNYSSELNVNALLLGDSALYLCASSLSREAFFGQGTRLTVV.

This sequence joins TRBV6-5 and TRBJ2-1; 9 nucleotides line up with TRBD1. This CDR3 is 13 amino acids long. Looked up from germline, CDR1 is MNHEY and CDR2 is SVGAGI. V was clipped by 6 bases and J by 6 bases; unmatched bases: 3. This CDR3 reads CASRRQGGNEQFF. In nucleotides, the CDR3 is TGTGCCAGCAGGCGACAGGGGGGCAATGAGCAGTTCTTC.

V is TRBV5-1 and J is TRBJ2-1; 8 bases fit TRBD1. Germline V gene sequence: CDR1 SGHRS, CDR2 YFSETQ. The CDR3 spans 16 residues. V dropped 3 bases and J dropped 7; count of bases not matched to a gene: 12. The CDR3 coding sequence is TGCGCCAGCAGCTGGACTATGGGACAGGTAGGGAATGAGCAGTTCTTC. This translates into CASSWTMGQVGNEQFF.

The chain couples TRBV7-2 to TRBJ2-4; D ambiguous. The V end lost 0 bases, the J end lost 8 bases, and 11 bases lay between the germline ends. The CDR3 is made up of 14 amino acids. Germline assignment: CDR1 SGHTA and CDR2 FQGNSA. CDR3: CASSLAIFPHIQYF. The CDR3 DNA reads as TGTGCCAGCAGCTTAGCCATTTTTCCTCACATTCAGTACTTC.

The rearrangement links TRBV28 to TRBJ1-2; TRBD1 might be the D (6 bases). The germline gives CDR1 MDHEN, CDR2 SYDVKM. The V end was cut by 8 bases, the J end by 2 bases, with 18 bases between. The length of the CDR3 is 15 residues. The CDR3 sequence: CASQQSGAGNYGYTF. CDR3 DNA sequence: TGTGCCAGCCAACAATCGGGGGCGGGGAACTATGGCTACACCTTC.

The table lists this clone with a few counts. The CDR3 sequence is CASSQTGAQADTEAFF. The CDR3, as DNA: TGTGCCAGCAGCCAGACAGGGGCTCAGGCGGACACTGAAGCTTTCTTT. The genes are TRBV4-2 and TRBJ1-1; TRBD1 matches 8 bases. Trimming cost V 3 bases and J 3 bases; bases outside gene matches: 9. This CDR3 contains 16 residues. Germline CDR1 reads LGHNA; CDR2 reads YNFKEQ.

The CDR3 region is CASSSSGGGETQYF. CDR3 DNA sequence: TGTGCCAGCAGTTCCTCGGGGGGCGGGGAGACCCAGTACTTC. The chain couples TRBV27 to TRBJ2-5, with D perhaps TRBD2 (7 bases). The CDR3 loop spans 14 amino acids. Deletions cut 4 bases from V and 5 bases from J, with 14 bases between. Per the germline V gene, CDR1 is MNHEY and CDR2 is SMNVEV (reference sequence).